This T cell receptor beta chain comes out of a study of Ad26.COV2.S vaccination and SARS-CoV-2 variants. The sample holds a few counts of this clone. Data came from immunoSEQ multiplex PCR; TCRdb stores just in-frame clones and leaves some out. The sample contains around 340,000 clones, around 89% of which appear only once. Specified treatment: 19 received Ad26.COV2.S at low or high dose, single or two shots; about 5 received placebo; per-sample allocation not given. Specimen acquisition occurred on day 63 following the initial vaccine or placebo injection. The TCR originated in a person aged 18 to 65 who received the Ad26.COV2.S COVID-19 vaccine or a placebo. This specimen was peripheral blood, taken in a trial of Ad26.COV2.S vaccine versus placebo.

CDR3 sequence (DNA): TGTGCCAGCAGTTTATCTCGACTAGCGGGGTACACAGATACGCAGTATTTT. The encoded protein is CASSLSRLAGYTDTQYF. This chain links TRBV28 with TRBJ2-3; 11 nucleotides align to TRBD2. The germline gives CDR1 MDHEN, CDR2 SYDVKM. V shed 1 base, J shed 2 bases, and the junction held 5 bases outside the gene matches. This CDR3 has 17 amino acids.